The rows below give T cell receptor beta chains drawn from one sample of a study of beta chain features in type 1 diabetes. Only in-frame clones appear in the TCRdb table, and some are missing; sequencing was by immunoSEQ multiplex PCR. The sample includes 300,000 to 450,000 clones, over 9.5% of them seen just once. Sequenced: naive CD4+ T cells from blood. These receptors were collected from a young man in good health. The CDR3 runs from the conserved cysteine through the conserved F or W. The D gene is left open where the match is weak. A clone size is listed for some rows: how often the clone was seen (once, few, many), or a class if it is expanded.

13	TRBD1	TRBV7-9	TRBJ2-7	-	CASSLGTGLEQYF	TGTGCCAGCAGCTTAGGGACAGGGCTCGAGCAGTACTTC
17	TRBD2	TRBV9	TRBJ2-3	few	CASSVGASGLTGDTQYF	TGTGCCAGCAGCGTAGGAGCTAGCGGATTAACGGGAGATACGCAGTATTTT
14	TRBD1	TRBV6-1	TRBJ2-2	few	CASSLLTGAGELFF	TGTGCCAGCAGTTTATTGACAGGGGCCGGGGAGCTGTTTTTT
15	TRBD1	TRBV5-4	TRBJ1-2	few	CASSPGQGDFYGYTF	TGTGCCAGCAGCCCGGGACAGGGGGATTTCTATGGCTACACCTTC
16	TRBD1	TRBV25-1	TRBJ1-1	few	CASSPRRTGLNTEAFF	TGTGCCAGCAGTCCCCGAAGGACAGGTTTGAACACTGAAGCTTTCTTT
17	-	TRBV9	TRBJ1-2	-	CASSLRPDPGANYGYTF	TGTGCCAGCAGCCTACGACCAGACCCTGGAGCTAACTATGGCTACACCTTC
16	-	TRBV7-9	TRBJ1-2	once	CASSLAVLGPNYGYTF	TGTGCCAGCAGCTTGGCCGTACTGGGGCCTAACTATGGCTACACCTTC
15	TRBD2	TRBV6-5	TRBJ2-1	-	CASRLAGYSYNEQFF	TGTGCCAGCAGGCTAGCGGGGTACTCCTACAATGAGCAGTTCTTC
15	TRBD2	TRBV28	TRBJ2-7	few	CASPPGLAGTYEQYF	TGTGCCAGTCCTCCAGGACTAGCAGGGACCTACGAGCAGTACTTC
17	TRBD2	TRBV9	TRBJ2-5	few	CASSVGPSGPDQETQYF	TGTGCCAGCAGCGTAGGCCCTAGCGGACCGGATCAAGAGACCCAGTACTTC
15	-	TRBV10-3	TRBJ2-6	-	CAISPDISGANVLTF	TGTGCCATCAGTCCTGACATCTCTGGGGCCAACGTCCTGACTTTC
15	-	TRBV27	TRBJ2-7	-	CASSAQGLIYYEQYF	TGTGCCAGCAGTGCACAGGGTCTAATCTACTACGAGCAGTACTTC
15	-	TRBV19	TRBJ1-1	-	CASSILDSMNTEAFF	TGTGCCAGTAGTATATTGGACAGCATGAACACTGAAGCTTTCTTT
15	-	TRBV29-1	TRBJ2-3	-	CSVVPEPFSTDTQYF	TGCAGCGTTGTACCGGAGCCGTTTAGCACAGATACGCAGTATTTT
13	-	TRBV5-1	TRBJ2-3	-	CASSLPSADTQYF	TGCGCCAGCAGCTTGCCTAGCGCAGATACGCAGTATTTT
15	-	TRBV7-2	TRBJ2-7	few	CASSLDPGQVREQYF	TGTGCCAGCAGCTTAGATCCCGGTCAGGTCCGCGAGCAGTACTTC
14	TRBD2	TRBV29-1	TRBJ2-5	few	CSVIPGLHQETQYF	TGCAGCGTTATACCGGGACTACACCAAGAGACCCAGTACTTC
14	-	TRBV7-2	TRBJ1-1	-	CASRFRSMNTEAFF	TGTGCCAGCAGATTCAGGTCCATGAACACTGAAGCTTTCTTT
12	TRBD1	TRBV30	TRBJ1-2	few	CAGIGQGIGYTF	TGTGCCGGGATTGGACAGGGGATTGGCTACACCTTC
15	-	TRBV14	TRBJ2-6	few	CASSLGGAGANVLTF	TGTGCCAGCAGCCTAGGAGGGGCTGGGGCCAACGTCCTGACTTTC
15	TRBD1	TRBV28	TRBJ2-7	few	CASSRPGTGVPEQYF	TGTGCCAGCAGTCGTCCCGGGACAGGGGTGCCCGAGCAGTACTTC
13	-	TRBV15	TRBJ1-1	-	CATSRDPGAEAFF	TGTGCCACCAGCAGAGATCCAGGGGCTGAAGCTTTCTTT
14	-	TRBV7-9	TRBJ1-5	-	CASSLDGTHQPQHF	TGTGCCAGCAGCTTAGATGGCACCCATCAGCCCCAGCATTTT
14	TRBD1	TRBV28	TRBJ2-5	few	CASRSTGGGETQYF	TGTGCCAGCAGATCGACAGGGGGCGGTGAGACCCAGTACTTC
15	-	TRBV19	TRBJ2-7	-	CASSDRRGSSYEQYF	TGTGCCAGTAGTGACCGACGGGGTAGCTCCTACGAGCAGTACTTC
14	-	TRBV4-1	TRBJ1-2	-	CASSQDRGIYGYTF	TGCGCCAGCAGCCAAGATCGGGGGATCTATGGCTACACCTTC
14	TRBD2	TRBV28	TRBJ2-5	few	CASSPGRVQETQYF	TGTGCCAGCAGTCCCGGGAGGGTACAAGAGACCCAGTACTTC
13	-	TRBV5-4	TRBJ1-2	few	CASRLRFTYGYTF	TGTGCCAGCAGACTCCGATTTACCTATGGCTACACCTTC
14	-	TRBV6-5	TRBJ1-1	-	CASSRTAMNTEAFF	TGTGCCAGCAGCCGGACAGCCATGAACACTGAAGCTTTCTTT
13	-	TRBV9	TRBJ1-2	-	CASSVDGYYGYTF	TGTGCCAGCAGCGTAGACGGGTACTATGGCTACACCTTC
12	-	TRBV5-4	TRBJ2-5	-	CASSLVSETQYF	TGTGCCAGCAGCTTGGTCTCAGAGACCCAGTACTTC
14	-	TRBV5-1	TRBJ2-7	few	CASSFEGGLYEQYF	TGCGCCAGCAGCTTTGAAGGGGGTCTCTACGAGCAGTACTTC
15	TRBD1	TRBV28	TRBJ2-2	few	CASTSGQDRTGELFF	TGTGCCAGCACCTCGGGACAGGACCGTACCGGGGAGCTGTTTTTT
14	TRBD1	TRBV11-1	TRBJ2-1	few	CASSFRGLRNEQFF	TGTGCCAGCAGCTTCAGGGGGCTTCGGAATGAGCAGTTCTTC
15	-	TRBV7-2	TRBJ1-2	few	CASSQDTRYIYGYTF	TGTGCCAGCAGCCAAGACACGCGTTACATCTATGGCTACACCTTC
15	TRBD2	TRBV2	TRBJ2-1	-	CASRITSGGVREQFF	TGTGCCAGCAGGATAACTAGCGGGGGGGTACGAGAGCAGTTCTTC
15	TRBD2	TRBV7-6	TRBJ2-3	few	CASSLRGGSTDTQYF	TGTGCCAGCAGCTTGCGGGGGGGCAGCACAGATACGCAGTATTTT
14	TRBD2	TRBV5-1	TRBJ2-7	few	CASSPRTSNYEQYF	TGCGCCAGCAGTCCCAGGACTAGTAACTACGAGCAGTACTTC
16	-	TRBV9	TRBJ2-5	-	CASSVASGGDWGTQYF	TGTGCCAGCAGCGTAGCCAGCGGAGGGGACTGGGGGACCCAGTACTTC
15	-	TRBV7-2	TRBJ2-2	few	CASSLVGRNTGELFF	TGTGCCAGCAGCTTAGTTGGTAGGAACACCGGGGAGCTGTTTTTT
14	TRBD2	TRBV14	TRBJ2-3	few	CASSGLAGADTQYF	TGTGCCAGCAGCGGACTAGCGGGAGCAGATACGCAGTATTTT
15	TRBD1	TRBV2	TRBJ1-1	once	CASRGQGVANTEAFF	TGTGCCAGCAGGGGACAGGGGGTCGCGAACACTGAAGCTTTCTTT